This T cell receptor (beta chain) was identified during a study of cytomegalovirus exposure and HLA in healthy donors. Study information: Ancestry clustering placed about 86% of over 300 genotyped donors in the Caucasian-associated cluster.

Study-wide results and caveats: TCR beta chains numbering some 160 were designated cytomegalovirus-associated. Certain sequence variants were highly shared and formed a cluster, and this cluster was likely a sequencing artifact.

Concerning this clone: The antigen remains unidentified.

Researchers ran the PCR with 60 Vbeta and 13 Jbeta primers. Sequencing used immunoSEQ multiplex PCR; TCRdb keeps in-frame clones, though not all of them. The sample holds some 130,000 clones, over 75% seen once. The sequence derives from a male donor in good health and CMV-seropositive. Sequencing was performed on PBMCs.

The CDR3 protein is CSVSGQLSYNEQFF. DNA for the CDR3: TGCAGCGTTTCGGGACAGCTTTCCTACAATGAGCAGTTCTTC. The chain recombines TRBV29-1 with TRBJ2-1, with 7 bases that match TRBD1. Germline assignment: CDR1 SQVTM and CDR2 ANQGSEA. Trimming took 5 bases from V and 1 from J; bases not matched to a gene: 5. The CDR3 has 14 residues.